The T cell receptor beta chain under discussion was sequenced for a study of a mutant IDH1 vaccine in newly diagnosed glioma. Background on the study: The study started vaccination 4-6 weeks after radiotherapy alone, or with temozolomide cycles.

TCRdb's table, derived via immunoSEQ multiplex PCR, lists solely in-frame clones and lacks some. This table holds roughly 51,000 clones, roughly 80% found once. A remark on this clone: Its antigen is still unknown.

Trimming removed 0 bases at V and 6 bases at J, with 9 bases between. Germline CDR1 SGHRS, CDR2 YFSETQ. The CDR3 runs to 14 residues. Noted time point: week 5, during vaccination. The investigators gave 300 ug of mutant IDH1 20-mer peptide in each vaccine dose, together with topical imiquimod. Donors' newly diagnosed IDH1-mutant WHO grade 3 or 4 astrocytomas lacked nuclear ATRX. This TCR was recovered from a woman younger than 35 with glioma. Some clones in this sample may be carry-over from other donors' samples. The J gene is TRBJ2-2, the V gene TRBV5-1; maybe TRBD2 (5 bases). The material sequenced was PBMCs, taken from a glioma patient whose treatment included an IDH1 peptide vaccine. CDR3 residues: CASSLGESSGELFF. CDR3 bases: TGCGCCAGCAGCTTGGGGGAGTCCTCCGGGGAGCTGTTTTTT.